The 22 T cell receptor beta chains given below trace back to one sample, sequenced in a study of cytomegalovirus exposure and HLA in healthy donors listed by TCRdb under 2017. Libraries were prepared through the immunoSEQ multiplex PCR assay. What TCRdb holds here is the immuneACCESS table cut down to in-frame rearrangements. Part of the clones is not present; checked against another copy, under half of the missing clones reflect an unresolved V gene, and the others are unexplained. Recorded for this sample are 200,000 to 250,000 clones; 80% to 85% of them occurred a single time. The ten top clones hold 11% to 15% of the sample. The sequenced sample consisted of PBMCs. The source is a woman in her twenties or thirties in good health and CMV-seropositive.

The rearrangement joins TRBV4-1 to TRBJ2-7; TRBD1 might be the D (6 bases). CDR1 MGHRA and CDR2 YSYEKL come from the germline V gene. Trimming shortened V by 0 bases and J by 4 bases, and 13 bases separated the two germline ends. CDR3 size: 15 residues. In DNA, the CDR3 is TGCGCCAGCAGCCAAGACGGGCAGGGGAAGTACGAGCAGTACTTC. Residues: CASSQDGQGKYEQYF.

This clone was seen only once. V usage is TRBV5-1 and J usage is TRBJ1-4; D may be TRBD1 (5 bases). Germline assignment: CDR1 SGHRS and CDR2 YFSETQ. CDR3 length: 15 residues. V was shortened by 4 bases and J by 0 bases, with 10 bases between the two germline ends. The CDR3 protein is CASSRGSATNEKLFF. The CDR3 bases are TGCGCCAGCAGCCGGGGGTCAGCAACTAATGAAAAACTGTTTTTT.

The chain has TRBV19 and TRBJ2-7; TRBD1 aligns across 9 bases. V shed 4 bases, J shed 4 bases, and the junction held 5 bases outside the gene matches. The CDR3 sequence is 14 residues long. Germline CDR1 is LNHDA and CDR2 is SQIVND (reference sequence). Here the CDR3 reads CASSRTGTGYEQYF. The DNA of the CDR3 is TGTGCCAGTAGTAGGACCGGGACAGGGTACGAGCAGTACTTC.

CDR3: CASSPSGPSTDTQYF. In DNA, the CDR3 is TGTGCCAGCAGCCCTAGCGGACCTAGCACAGATACGCAGTATTTT. The chain uses TRBV7-6 and TRBJ2-3; 7 bases line up with TRBD2. V was clipped by 5 bases and J by 0 bases; unmatched bases: 5. CDR3 length: 15 residues. Germline V CDR1 and CDR2: SGHVS, FNYEAQ.

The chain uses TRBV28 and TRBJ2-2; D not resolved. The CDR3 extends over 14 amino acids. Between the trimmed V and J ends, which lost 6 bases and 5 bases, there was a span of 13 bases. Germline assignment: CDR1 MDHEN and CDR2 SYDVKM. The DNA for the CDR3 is TGTGCCAGCAGCACTTCCGCTGATACCGGGGAGCTGTTTTTT. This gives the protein CASSTSADTGELFF.

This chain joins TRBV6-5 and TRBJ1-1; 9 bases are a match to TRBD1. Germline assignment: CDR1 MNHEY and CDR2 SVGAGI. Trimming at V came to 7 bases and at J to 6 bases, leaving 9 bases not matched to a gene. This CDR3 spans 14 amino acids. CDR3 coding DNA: TGTGCCAGCAAGACCGGGACAGGGAGCCCTGAAGCTTTCTTT. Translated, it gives CASKTGTGSPEAFF.

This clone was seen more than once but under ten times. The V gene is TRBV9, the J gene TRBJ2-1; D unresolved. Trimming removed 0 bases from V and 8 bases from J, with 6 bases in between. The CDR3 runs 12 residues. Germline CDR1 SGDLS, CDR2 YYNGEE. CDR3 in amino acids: CASSVDGDEQFF. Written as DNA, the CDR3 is TGTGCCAGCAGCGTAGATGGGGATGAGCAGTTCTTC.

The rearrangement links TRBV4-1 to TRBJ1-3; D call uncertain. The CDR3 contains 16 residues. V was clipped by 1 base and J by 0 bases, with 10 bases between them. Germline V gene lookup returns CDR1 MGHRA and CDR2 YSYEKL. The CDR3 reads CASSQGSAYSGNTIYF. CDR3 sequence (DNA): TGCGCCAGCAGCCAAGGCTCAGCTTACTCTGGAAACACCATATATTTT.

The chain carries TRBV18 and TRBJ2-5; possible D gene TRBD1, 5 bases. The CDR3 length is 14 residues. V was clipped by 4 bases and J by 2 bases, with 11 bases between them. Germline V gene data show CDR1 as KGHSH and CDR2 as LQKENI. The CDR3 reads CASSLSTAQETQYF. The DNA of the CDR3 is TGTGCCAGCTCACTATCGACAGCTCAAGAGACCCAGTACTTC.

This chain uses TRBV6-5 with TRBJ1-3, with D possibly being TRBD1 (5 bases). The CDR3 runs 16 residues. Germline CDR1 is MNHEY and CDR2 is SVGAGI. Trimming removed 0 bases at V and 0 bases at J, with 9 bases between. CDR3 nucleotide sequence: TGTGCCAGCAGTTACTCGGACATACTCTCTGGAAACACCATATATTTT. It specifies CASSYSDILSGNTIYF.

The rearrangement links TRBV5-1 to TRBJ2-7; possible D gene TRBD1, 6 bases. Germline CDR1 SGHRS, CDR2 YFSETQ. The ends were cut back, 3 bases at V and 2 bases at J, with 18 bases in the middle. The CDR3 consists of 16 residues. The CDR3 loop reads CASSSYEPGQAYEQYF. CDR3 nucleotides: TGCGCCAGCAGCTCATACGAGCCGGGACAAGCCTACGAGCAGTACTTC.

Here the CDR3 DNA reads TGCGCCAGCAGCCAAGATACGTCCGACAGAGCATCTGGCTACACCTTC. Translating it yields CASSQDTSDRASGYTF. The chain carries TRBV4-3 and TRBJ1-2; possibly TRBD1 for D (5 bases). V gave up 0 bases and J gave up 7 bases, with 18 bases separating them. Germline loops: CDR1 LGHNA, CDR2 YSLEER. This CDR3 is built from 16 residues.

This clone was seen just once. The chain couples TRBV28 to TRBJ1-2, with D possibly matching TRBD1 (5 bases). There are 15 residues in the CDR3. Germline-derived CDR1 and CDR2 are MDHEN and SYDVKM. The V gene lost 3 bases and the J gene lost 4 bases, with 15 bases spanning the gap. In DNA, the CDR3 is TGTGCCAGCAGTTTTCAAGGGACTGCTAGCTATGGCTACACCTTC. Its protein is CASSFQGTASYGYTF.

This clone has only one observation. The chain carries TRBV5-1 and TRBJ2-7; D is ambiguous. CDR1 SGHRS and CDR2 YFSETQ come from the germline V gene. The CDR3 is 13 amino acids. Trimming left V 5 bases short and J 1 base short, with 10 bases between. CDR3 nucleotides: TGCGCCAGCAGTCTGGCGGTTTCCTACGAGCAGTACTTC. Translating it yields CASSLAVSYEQYF.

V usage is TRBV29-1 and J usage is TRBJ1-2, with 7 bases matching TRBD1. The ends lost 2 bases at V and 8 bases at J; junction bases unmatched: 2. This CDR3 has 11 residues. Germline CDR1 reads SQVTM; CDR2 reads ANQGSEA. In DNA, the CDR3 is TGCAGCGTTGAAAGACAGGGCGGCTACACCTTC. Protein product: CSVERQGGYTF.

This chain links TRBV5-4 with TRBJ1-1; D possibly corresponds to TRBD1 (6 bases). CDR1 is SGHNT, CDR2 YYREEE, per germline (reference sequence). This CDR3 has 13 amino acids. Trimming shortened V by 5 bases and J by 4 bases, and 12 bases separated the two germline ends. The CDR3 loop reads CASSETGSTEAFF. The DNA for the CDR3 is TGTGCCAGCAGTGAAACAGGGTCCACTGAAGCTTTCTTT. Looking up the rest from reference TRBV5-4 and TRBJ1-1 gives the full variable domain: ETGVTQSPTHLIKTRGQQVTLRCSSQSGHNTVSWYQQALGQGPQFIFQYYREEENGRGNFPPRFSGLQFPNYSSELNVNALELDDSALYLCASSETGSTEAFFGQGTRLTVV.

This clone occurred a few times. The CDR3 protein is CASSLTRTGELFF. CDR3 in DNA: TGTGCCAGCAGCTTAACTCGCACCGGGGAGCTGTTTTTT. The J gene is TRBJ2-2, the V gene TRBV2; D unclear. Trimming shortened V by 6 bases and J by 4 bases, and 9 bases separated the two germline ends. The CDR3 runs 13 residues. CDR1 and CDR2 from the germline V gene are SNHLY and FYNNEI.

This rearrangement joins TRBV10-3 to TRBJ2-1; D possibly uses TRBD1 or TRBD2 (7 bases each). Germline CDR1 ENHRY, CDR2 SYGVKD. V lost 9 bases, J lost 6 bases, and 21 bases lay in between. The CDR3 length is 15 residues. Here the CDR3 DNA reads TGTGCCATACAGGGGCTGCTAGCGGATCCCAATGAGCAGTTCTTC. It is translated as CAIQGLLADPNEQFF.

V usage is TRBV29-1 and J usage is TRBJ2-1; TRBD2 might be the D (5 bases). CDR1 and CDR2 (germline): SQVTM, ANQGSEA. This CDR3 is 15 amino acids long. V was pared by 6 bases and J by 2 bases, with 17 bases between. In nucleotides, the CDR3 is TGCAGCGTGGATTTACGGGGAAGGGCCTACAATGAGCAGTTCTTC. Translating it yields CSVDLRGRAYNEQFF.

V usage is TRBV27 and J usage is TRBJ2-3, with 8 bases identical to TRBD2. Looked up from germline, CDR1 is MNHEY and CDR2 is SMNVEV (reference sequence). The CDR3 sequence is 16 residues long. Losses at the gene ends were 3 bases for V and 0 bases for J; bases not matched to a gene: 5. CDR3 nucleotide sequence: TGTGCCAGCAGTTTTAGTAGCGGGGCTAGCACAGATACGCAGTATTTT. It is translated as CASSFSSGASTDTQYF.

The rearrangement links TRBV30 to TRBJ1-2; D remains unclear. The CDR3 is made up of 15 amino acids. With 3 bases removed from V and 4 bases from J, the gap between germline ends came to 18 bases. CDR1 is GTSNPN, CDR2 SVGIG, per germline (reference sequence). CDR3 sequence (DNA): TGTGCCTGGAGAGGTGGGCGGCGCCATCTCTATGGCTACACCTTC. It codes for CAWRGGRRHLYGYTF.

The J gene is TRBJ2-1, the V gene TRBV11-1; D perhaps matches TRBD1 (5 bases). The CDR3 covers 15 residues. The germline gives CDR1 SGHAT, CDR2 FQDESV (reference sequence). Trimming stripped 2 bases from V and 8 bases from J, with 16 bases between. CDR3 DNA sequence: TGTGCCAGCAGCTTATGGTCCAGGGTGTATGATGAGCAGTTCTTC. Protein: CASSLWSRVYDEQFF.